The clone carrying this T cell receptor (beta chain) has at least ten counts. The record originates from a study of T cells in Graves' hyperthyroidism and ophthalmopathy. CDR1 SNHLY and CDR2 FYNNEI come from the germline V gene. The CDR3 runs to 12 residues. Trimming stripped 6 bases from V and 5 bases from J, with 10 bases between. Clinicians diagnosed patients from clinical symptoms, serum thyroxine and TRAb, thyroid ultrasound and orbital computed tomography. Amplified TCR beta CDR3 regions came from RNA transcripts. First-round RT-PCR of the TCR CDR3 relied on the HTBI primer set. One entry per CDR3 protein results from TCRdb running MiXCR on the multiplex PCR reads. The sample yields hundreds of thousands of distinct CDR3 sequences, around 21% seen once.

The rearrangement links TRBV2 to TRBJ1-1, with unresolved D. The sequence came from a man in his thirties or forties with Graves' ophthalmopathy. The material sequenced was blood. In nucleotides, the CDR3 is TGTGCCAGCAGGTCCAGAGGGACTGAAGCTTTCTTT. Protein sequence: CASRSRGTEAFF.